This entry lists 4 T cell receptor beta chains sequenced from one sample in a study of blood T cells in healthy people across ages. A second PCR, run for about 6 to 11 cycles, used a sample-barcoded 5' primer plus a J-beta primer mix. A single record per CDR3 protein comes from TCRdb applying MiXCR to the 5' RACE reads. This sample has over a million distinct CDR3 sequences; 45% to 70% occur once, and the top ten carry 6.7%. The specimen was blood. The origin of the receptors is a man aged 18 to 30 in good health.

This chain links TRBV7-9 with TRBJ2-5; TRBD1 or TRBD2 may be the D gene (5 bases each). Trimming left V 5 bases short and J 2 bases short, with 12 bases between. CDR1 SEHNR and CDR2 FQNEAQ come from the germline V gene (reference sequence). CDR3 length: 14 amino acids. CDR3 region: CASSPGAGQETQYF. DNA for the CDR3: TGTGCCAGCAGCCCCGGGGCCGGGCAAGAGACCCAGTACTTC.

This rearrangement joins TRBV20-1 to TRBJ2-2; D could derive from TRBD1 or TRBD2 (5 bases each). Germline V gene data show CDR1 as DFQATT and CDR2 as SNEGSKA (reference sequence). Trimming took off 5 bases at V and 1 base at J, with 11 bases between the two ends. CDR3 length: 14 amino acids. CDR3 DNA: TGCAGTGCTCCGGGACCATTGAACACCGGGGAGCTGTTTTTT. It encodes CSAPGPLNTGELFF.

The chain carries TRBV7-8 and TRBJ2-3; D tentatively reads TRBD1 or TRBD2 (7 bases each). Germline values: CDR1 SGHVS, CDR2 FQNEAQ. V lost 5 bases to trimming and J lost 6 bases, with 21 bases between them. The CDR3 covers 16 residues. CDR3 loop: CASSPSQAGGVDTQYF. The CDR3 bases are TGTGCCAGCAGCCCCTCTCAGGCAGGGGGGGTGGATACGCAGTATTTT. Complete variable domain (other parts from reference TRBV7-8 and TRBJ2-3): GAGVSQSPRYKVAKRGQDVALRCDPISGHVSLFWYQQALGQGPEFLTYFQNEAQLDKSGLPSDRFFAERPEGSVSTLKIQRTQQEDSAVYLCASSPSQAGGVDTQYFGPGTRLTVL.

This chain joins TRBV4-2 and TRBJ2-1, with D hard to call. The CDR3 runs to 15 residues. Germline V lookup: CDR1 LGHNA, CDR2 YNFKEQ. V lost 0 bases to trimming and J lost 0 bases, with 6 bases between them. CDR3 in DNA: TGTGCCAGCAGCCAAGAAATGATCTCCTACAATGAGCAGTTCTTC. This encodes CASSQEMISYNEQFF.